Below are 20 T cell receptor beta chains sequenced from a single sample in a study of blood T cell repertoires in COVID-19. The data were produced by immunoSEQ multiplex PCR, yet TCRdb's version contains in-frame clones alone and is incomplete. The table lists some 270,000 clones, 86% of them singletons. The specimen sequenced was peripheral blood. The receptor source for this set is a woman between 55 and 75 years old who had recovered from COVID-19.

The V gene is TRBV7-9, the J gene TRBJ2-2; 7 positions match TRBD1. Germline CDR1 reads SEHNR; CDR2 reads FQNEAQ (reference sequence). There are 17 residues in the CDR3. With V trimmed by 5 bases and J by 3 bases, 12 bases remained unmatched. The CDR3 bases are TGTGCCAGCAGCGGCATAGAGACAGGGTACGACACCGGGGAGCTGTTTTTT. Translated, it gives CASSGIETGYDTGELFF.

This chain connects TRBV28 to TRBJ1-2; D is possibly TRBD1 (5 bases). Trimming took off 4 bases at V and 8 bases at J, with 14 bases between the two ends. This CDR3 has 13 residues. Looked up from germline, CDR1 is MDHEN and CDR2 is SYDVKM. The CDR3 region is CASSSLRGEGYTF. CDR3 DNA: TGTGCCAGCAGTTCCCTTAGGGGCGAAGGCTACACCTTC.

The rearrangement links TRBV7-6 to TRBJ2-7, with 9 bases matching TRBD2. CDR1 and CDR2 (germline): SGHVS, FNYEAQ. V lost 5 bases to trimming and J lost 4 bases; unmatched junction nucleotides: 6. CDR3 length: 14 amino acids. Here the CDR3 reads CASSTIAGDYEQYF. The CDR3 region has the DNA TGTGCCAGCAGCACCATAGCGGGGGATTACGAGCAGTACTTC.

The table lists this clone with a few counts. The genes are TRBV2 and TRBJ1-2, with D possibly TRBD1 on 6 matching bases. This CDR3 contains 14 residues. Germline V gene lookup returns CDR1 SNHLY and CDR2 FYNNEI. Trimming pared 7 bases from V and 3 bases from J, leaving 15 bases between. The CDR3 reads CASNIGGTDYGYTF. The CDR3 DNA sequence: TGTGCCAGCAACATAGGGGGAACGGACTATGGCTACACCTTC. The full variable domain, rest sourced from reference TRBV2 and TRBJ1-2, is EPEVTQTPSHQVTQMGQEVILRCVPISNHLYFYWYRQILGQKVEFLVSFYNNEISEKSEIFDDQFSVERPDGSNFTLKIRSTKLEDSAMYFCASNIGGTDYGYTFGSGTRLTVV.

This clone appeared once. Germline is not matched at one junction end, which may reflect a read error. The chain employs TRBV7-7 and TRBJ2-3, with TRBD2 as a possible D gene (6 bases). The germline gives CDR1 SSHAT, CDR2 FNYEAQ (reference sequence). The CDR3 extends over 15 amino acids. The CDR3 DNA follows: TGTGCTAGCAGCCCCGGGGAGGCTTCAACAGATACGCAGTATTTT. This gives the protein CASSPGEASTDTQYF.

The rearrangement joins TRBV5-5 to TRBJ1-2; possible D gene TRBD1, 5 bases. CDR1 and CDR2 (germline): SGHKS, YYEKEE (reference sequence). The CDR3 runs 13 residues. Trimming took off 3 bases at V and 8 bases at J, with 14 bases between the two ends. The CDR3 DNA reads TGTGCCAGCAGCTCCGGGACTCCCACAGGCTACACCTTC. This sequence encodes CASSSGTPTGYTF.

The chain has TRBV6-5 and TRBJ2-1; tentatively, D is TRBD2 (5 bases). The ends were cut back, 7 bases at V and 5 bases at J, with 15 bases in the middle. Germline V gives CDR1 MNHEY, CDR2 SVGAGI. This CDR3 region has 14 residues. CDR3 protein: CASTEDSLHNEQFF. CDR3 DNA sequence: TGTGCCAGCACCGAGGACTCTCTTCACAATGAGCAGTTCTTC.

Of note for this clone: Other DNA sequences within the sample encode an identical CDR3. The V gene is TRBV7-2, the J gene TRBJ2-3; 8 nucleotides agree with TRBD1. The CDR3 has 15 amino acids. J gave up 5 bases and V 5 bases, and 9 bases lay outside the gene matches. In germline, CDR1 is SGHTA, CDR2 FQGNSA. DNA for the CDR3: TGTGCCAGCAGCCTAACAGGACAGGGAGGAGATACGCAGTATTTT. It codes for CASSLTGQGGDTQYF.

The chain combines TRBV5-1 with TRBJ2-3; 9 nucleotides match TRBD1. Germline V lookup: CDR1 SGHRS, CDR2 YFSETQ. V shed 4 bases and J 2 bases; nucleotides not matched to a gene: 5. CDR3 length: 15 residues. The CDR3 loop is CASSTGTGPTDTQYF. The CDR3 coding sequence is TGCGCCAGCAGCACCGGGACAGGGCCCACAGATACGCAGTATTTT.

The genes are TRBV3-1 (or the pseudogene TRBV3-2) and TRBJ1-2; D may be TRBD1 (5 bases). This CDR3 region has 15 residues. The germline CDR1 and CDR2 sequences are LGHDT and YNNKEL (reference sequence). Trimming pared 1 base from V and 4 bases from J, leaving 13 bases between. The CDR3: CASSQGAWGVYGYTF. CDR3 DNA sequence: TGTGCCAGCAGCCAAGGGGCTTGGGGGGTCTATGGCTACACCTTC.

On this clone itself: Relative to the germline gene, one junction end is altered; a read error may explain this. This chain links TRBV19 with TRBJ2-1, with a possible D match to TRBD1 (5 bases). Germline V gives CDR1 LNHDA, CDR2 SQIVND (reference sequence). The CDR3 length is 15 residues. The CDR3 spells CASSIRGSSHNEQFF. CDR3 in DNA: TGTGCCAGTAGTATTAGGGGTAGCTCCCACAATGAGCAGTTCTTC.

CDR3 amino acids: CTSSQGRGGRYNEQFF. As DNA, the CDR3 is TGCACCAGCAGCCAGGGACGGGGGGGCAGATACAATGAGCAGTTCTTC. The chain couples TRBV1 to TRBJ2-1; the DNA was not used to check the table's D call, TRBD2. TRBV1 is classified as a pseudogene. The CDR3 spans 16 residues.

In its sample, this clone was seen a few times. V gene TRBV18 combines with J gene TRBJ1-6, with 7 bases aligning to TRBD1. The CDR3 contains 14 residues. V lost 3 bases and J lost 8; bases outside the gene matches: 4. Per germline, CDR1 KGHSH and CDR2 LQKENI. CDR3 amino acids: CASSPTGDDSPLHF. The CDR3 DNA is TGTGCCAGCTCACCCACAGGGGATGATTCACCCCTCCACTTT.

V usage is TRBV10-3 and J usage is TRBJ2-6, with D possibly being TRBD1 (6 bases). Trimming removed 11 bases from V and 2 bases from J, with 10 bases in between. This CDR3 region has 13 residues. Germline-derived CDR1 and CDR2 are ENHRY and SYGVKD. CDR3 in amino acids: CASTGTGANVLTF. The CDR3 coding sequence is TGTGCCTCCACAGGGACTGGGGCCAACGTCCTGACTTTC.

The chain carries TRBV11-2 and TRBJ1-1; D is undetermined. V lost 1 base and J lost 1, with 7 bases in between. Germline-derived CDR1 and CDR2 are SGHAT and FQNNGV. There are 14 residues in the CDR3. CDR3 nucleotides: TGTGCCAGCAGCTTAGGGGCCCGGAACACTGAAGCTTTCTTT. It encodes CASSLGARNTEAFF.

The J gene is TRBJ2-1, the V gene TRBV3-1 (or the pseudogene TRBV3-2); D possibly corresponds to TRBD1 (6 bases). The CDR3 extends over 12 amino acids. Germline loops: CDR1 LGHDT, CDR2 YNNKEL (reference sequence). With 3 bases removed from V and 9 bases from J, the gap between germline ends came to 9 bases. This chain's CDR3 is CASSQRDTEQFF. The CDR3 bases are TGTGCCAGCAGCCAGAGGGACACTGAGCAGTTCTTC.

J is TRBJ1-4 and V is TRBV23-1; D may be TRBD1 (6 bases). TRBV23-1 is filed as an ORF, its function uncertain. Trimming took 7 bases from V and 5 from J, leaving 11 bases between them. The CDR3 consists of 13 residues. The CDR3 DNA reads TGCGCCAGCACTCGGACAGCGAATGAAAAACTGTTTTTT. As protein: CASTRTANEKLFF.

This clone was picked up one time. The rearrangement uses TRBV7-9 and TRBJ2-1, with a weak D call TRBD2 (5 bases). V was cut by 3 bases and J by 5 bases, with 11 bases left in between. CDR1 SEHNR and CDR2 FQNEAQ come from the germline V gene (reference sequence). This CDR3 region has 14 residues. CDR3 residues: CASSFSSGNNEQFF. The CDR3 nucleotides read TGTGCCAGCAGCTTTTCTTCGGGGAACAATGAGCAGTTCTTC. Full variable domain (outside the CDR3, taken from reference TRBV7-9 and TRBJ2-1): DTGVSQNPRHKITKRGQNVTFRCDPISEHNRLYWYRQTLGQGPEFLTYFQNEAQLEKSRLLSDRFSAERPKGSFSTLEIQRTEQGDSAMYLCASSFSSGNNEQFFGPGTRLTVL.

This chain joins TRBV5-1 and TRBJ2-5, with 8 nucleotides matching TRBD1. The germline CDR1 and CDR2 sequences are SGHRS and YFSETQ. With 4 bases clipped from V and 5 bases from J, the junction kept 4 bases outside the gene matches. The CDR3 is made up of 13 amino acids. The chain's CDR3 is CASSPTGGETQYF. CDR3 nucleotide sequence: TGCGCCAGCAGCCCTACAGGGGGTGAGACCCAGTACTTC. Using reference TRBV5-1 and TRBJ2-5 for the parts outside the CDR3, the full variable domain is KAGVTQTPRYLIKTRGQQVTLSCSPISGHRSVSWYQQTPGQGLQFLFEYFSETQRNKGNFPGRFSGRQFSNSRSEMNVSTLELGDSALYLCASSPTGGETQYFGPGTRLLVL.

This chain joins TRBV7-2 and TRBJ2-7; 8 bases are a match to TRBD1. This CDR3 has 15 amino acids. V trimming: 5 bases; J trimming: 2 bases; junction bases outside the gene matches: 8. The V gene's germline CDR1 is SGHTA and CDR2 FQGNSA. The CDR3 nucleotides read TGTGCCAGCAGCGCAAGGACAGGGACCACCTACGAGCAGTACTTC. Translated: CASSARTGTTYEQYF.